The clone carrying this T cell receptor (beta chain) was seen at least ten times. Its specificity is not known. The data derive from a study of CD8 T cells in ankylosing spondylitis. Whole-study results and caveats: A TCR beta motif of roughly 8 highly homologous variants seemed to mark ankylosing spondylitis blood. Some of these motif variants have turned up before, in reports on reactive arthritis synovial fluid and blood. Reports say disease-linked clones showed up significantly more in matched ankylosing spondylitis synovial fluid. CD8+ by phenotype, disease-linked clones were relatively rare in peripheral blood.

Quantitative barcoded 5'-RACE was used to prepare TCR beta libraries. TCRdb independently ran MiXCR on the 5' RACE reads; one entry per CDR3 protein. The sample includes some 840,000 distinct CDR3 sequences, about 10% of them seen just once. Germline CDR1 is SEHNR and CDR2 is FQNEAQ (reference sequence). The CDR3 is 15 amino acids. Between the trimmed V and J ends, which lost 0 bases and 4 bases, there was a span of 12 bases. The V call is TRBV7-9, the J call TRBJ1-2; weak D call: TRBD1 (6 bases). The sample taken for sequencing was blood, either unsorted or a sorted T cell fraction (not recorded which). The source is a male donor with ankylosing spondylitis. This CDR3 is CASSLAGRGGYGYTF. CDR3 in DNA: TGTGCCAGCAGCTTAGCCGGCAGGGGTGGCTATGGCTACACCTTC.